The 6 T cell receptor beta chains below all came from one sample that was sequenced in a study of shared clonotypes between healthy human individuals (dated by TCRdb to 2020 to 2022). The library came from the immunoSEQ multiplex PCR assay. This immuneACCESS table, as held by TCRdb, lists in-frame sequences with V and J called but not all clones. Of the missing ones, under half trace to an unresolved V gene in checked studies; the others have no known cause. The table for this sample lists approximately 1,000,000 clones; 70% to 85% of them were counted only once. Jointly, the top ten make up about 0.89% of the sample. Material: memory CD4+ T cells from PBMCs. The label giving this sample's cell subset or site can be read as: CD45RA-negative fraction. These receptors all stem from a man between 18 and 35 years old in good health. Some clones in this sample may be carry-over from other donors' samples.

This sequence joins TRBV27 and TRBJ1-5; D is ambiguous. The germline gives CDR1 MNHEY, CDR2 SMNVEV (reference sequence). The CDR3 runs to 11 residues. V gave up 9 bases and J gave up 5 bases, with 8 bases separating them. Here the CDR3 reads CARSTDQPQHF. The CDR3 DNA reads as TGTGCCAGGAGTACAGATCAGCCCCAGCATTTT.

Regarding this clone: With a far larger clone one base away, a read error is the likely cause. Other DNA variants within this sample encode the same CDR3. The genes are TRBV29-1 and TRBJ1-1; TRBD1 aligns across 9 bases. The CDR3 spans 13 residues. Germline-derived CDR1 and CDR2 are SQVTM and ANQGSEA. The CDR3, as DNA: TGCAGCGCTCTGGGACAGGGATACACTGAGGCTTTCTTT. Encoded protein: CSALGQGYTEAFF.

V is TRBV7-9 and J is TRBJ2-1; D is uncertain. The CDR3 contains 13 residues. Deletions cut 1 base from V and 10 bases from J, with 11 bases between. CDR1 is SEHNR, CDR2 FQNEAQ, per germline (reference sequence). The CDR3, as DNA: TGTGCCAGCAGCTTAGACGTCCTTGGGGAGCAGTTCTTC. Translation gives CASSLDVLGEQFF.

This chain links TRBV19 with TRBJ2-1; 9 bases map to TRBD2. The ends lost 4 bases at V and 2 bases at J; junction bases unmatched: 6. The CDR3 has 16 residues. Germline CDR1 reads LNHDA; CDR2 reads SQIVND (reference sequence). DNA for the CDR3: TGTGCCAGTAGTACCCAACTAGCGGGCGCCTACAATGAGCAGTTCTTC. This encodes CASSTQLAGAYNEQFF. The whole variable domain, remainder taken from reference TRBV19 and TRBJ2-1, is DGGITQSPKYLFRKEGQNVTLSCEQNLNHDAMYWYRQDPGQGLRLIYYSQIVNDFQKGDIAEGYSVSREKKESFPLTVTSAQKNPTAFYLCASSTQLAGAYNEQFFGPGTRLTVL.

This clone was counted between two and nine times. The rearrangement links TRBV4-1 to TRBJ1-3, with D unclear. The CDR3 runs 15 residues. The germline V gene encodes CDR1 MGHRA and CDR2 YSYEKL. The germline V and J ends were trimmed by 4 bases and 0 bases, with 10 bases remaining between them. The CDR3 spells CASSPPSISGNTIYF. In nucleotides, the CDR3 is TGCGCCAGCAGCCCCCCCAGCATCTCTGGAAACACCATATATTTT.

Here the CDR3 DNA reads TGTGCCTGGAGTCAGTCATCTTCCTACGAGCAGTACTTC. Encoded protein: CAWSQSSSYEQYF. The chain carries TRBV30 and TRBJ2-7; D ambiguous. V dropped 2 bases and J dropped 1 base, with 9 bases sitting between them. Germline assignment: CDR1 GTSNPN and CDR2 SVGIG (reference sequence). The CDR3 runs 13 residues.